Below, one TCR beta chain is given with its context. The specificity of this receptor is unknown. Within one base of it there is no much larger clone, and no base qualities were kept. Library preparation was by the immunoSEQ multiplex PCR assay. The multiplex PCR relied on a mix of 60 forward primers for TCR Vbeta segments and 13 reverse primers for TCR Jbeta segments. The CDR3 region of rearranged TCR beta genes was amplified from genomic DNA with a multiplex PCR assay. The Illumina HiSeq System was used to sequence the amplified TCR beta libraries as 87-base-pair reads. The original methods were these. Across the 666 repertoires, a later analysis counted some 80 million unique TCR beta chains, 9.5 million to 13 million of which were shared by at least two donors. Raw reads were error-corrected and collapsed into unique sequences by a nearest-neighbor algorithm in which closely related sequences were merged to remove PCR and sequencing errors. V, D and J gene segments were assigned by aligning CDR3 sequences to IMGT reference sequences. Each retained sequence needed at least a six-nucleotide match to both a V gene segment and a J gene segment. Rearrangements were called productive when the CDR3 lacked stop codons and stayed in frame with V and J; all others were non-productive. CDR3 was defined by IMGT convention, running from the second conserved V-encoded cysteine to the conserved J-encoded phenylalanine. In an earlier analysis of approximately 500 of the donors, sequences lacking an unambiguous match to a single V gene segment were excluded. In an earlier analysis of some 590 of the donors, a V segment was called functional when productive rearrangements were above 56.7%, and segregating when the standard deviation between donors exceeded 5%. A statistical classification framework was built for diagnosing cytomegalovirus status from the catalog of TCR beta chain sequences. In a later analysis, V and J genes were assigned by comparing TCR nucleotide sequences against IMGT/GENE-DB human TR gene sequences. A later analysis assigned CDR3 sequences and most-parsimonious VDJ recombination scenarios with the TCRdist pipeline. A later analysis defined each TCR beta chain by its CDR3 amino acid sequence plus V-gene family, and excluded reads lacking a unique V-gene family. As a way to deal with suspected cross-contamination and a sequencing artifact, a later analysis dropped 450 to 600 nucleotide sequences that were highly shared and had low generation probability. For each public chain, a later analysis derived a clonal expansion index from normalized ranks of inferred template counts within each repertoire. A later analysis computed generation probabilities with a VDJ recombination model fitted to out-of-frame rearrangements, and checked the results against IGoR. Hypergeometric tests were used in a later analysis to score TCR-TCR, TCR-HLA and TCR-CMV co-occurrence, with a repertoire-size bias correction applied to the TCR pairs. To estimate false discovery rates, a later analysis permuted the HLA or CMV assignments 20 times. In a later analysis, co-occurring TCRs were grouped with DBSCAN, and TCRdist sequence similarity was added when clustering was performed within HLA-allele-positive subsets. For co-occurrence clustering, repertoires with fewer than 30,000 or more than 120,000 public chains were excluded, along with about five repertoires with anomalous nucleotide sharing. The table was pulled from immuneACCESS by TCRdb, which kept in-frame rearrangements only. Such tables lose some clones; where checked, under half of the loss comes from unresolved V genes, and the rest has no known cause. Clone size and the V and J calls come from that table; the DNA yielded D and trimming. The sample table contains just over 200,000 clones; only one count was recorded for approximately 70% of them. The ten largest clones add up to about 2.5% of the sample.

The germline V end is reduced by 4 bases and the J end by 6 bases; junction bases left unmatched: 10. Based on the germline V gene, the CDR1 and CDR2 sequences are SGHTA and FQGNSA. Its CDR3 holds 17 amino acids, cysteine through phenylalanine. The DNA shown is the 51-base CDR3, in frame from base 1. The cohort consisted of fewer than 700 healthy bone marrow donors. Cohort members were all nominally healthy when sampled, although unrecorded immune exposures were likely present. The donor was CMV seropositive and was included in the group of some 290 seropositive cohort members. Every donor gave a peripheral blood sample, and the peripheral blood mononuclear cells from that sample were used for TCR beta sequencing. Genomic DNA extraction from the blood cell samples was performed with the Qiagen DNeasy Blood Extraction Kit. The sample belongs to a study of cytomegalovirus exposure and HLA in healthy donors (dated 2017 in TCRdb). As for the study more broadly: According to an earlier analysis of 587 of the donors, 150 million to 200 million T cells yielded roughly 110 million unique TCR beta sequences and approximately 300 Gb of sequence data. Approximately 310 gigabases of sequencing data and approximately 80 million unique TCR sequences were included in an early release covering about 700 HLA-typed donors. Of the 300 to 500 genotyped donors, less than 85% were placed in the genetic ancestry cluster associated with self-reported Caucasian donors. The study aimed to test whether signatures of past pathogen exposure could be identified by cataloging public T cell receptors. The study profiled the T cell repertoires of around 700 subjects by immunosequencing and related them to cytomegalovirus serostatus. Besides the first cohort of about 730 subjects, a separate validation cohort made up of 120 different subjects was used. The study combined high-throughput TCR immunosequencing, statistical association of individual TCRs with disease status, and machine learning to predict cytomegalovirus infection status. A later analysis re-examined previously published TCR beta repertoires from 500 to 700 donors and added high-resolution HLA genotyping to investigate patterns of TCR occurrence. In the later analysis, no new phenotypic data were used to find candidate immune exposures; instead, reliance was placed on TCR beta sequences and their occurrence across donors. An earlier analysis of 587 of the donors applied high-throughput TCR beta sequencing to assess whether each TCR beta V gene segment acted as functional or pseudogenic. Donor age, sex, ethnicity and CMV serostatus were collected together with the repertoire data. Genome-wide SNP genotypes for about 55% of the roughly 670 donors were used in a later genetic analysis, which treated that subset as a discovery cohort. All discovery cohort repertoires had been generated using a single sequencing platform. Both class I and class II loci were covered by HLA typing, at four-digit resolution. The number of donors typed differed by locus, with about 629-640 for A, B, C, DRB1 and DQB1, roughly 520 for DQA1, some 570 for DPA1, and approximately 470 for DPB1. Because of strong linkage in the cohort, 4 to 6 DR-DQ haplotypes were treated as single units for association and clustering. Among over 350 genotyped donors of the cohort, an average of approximately 250,000 unique TCR beta nucleotide sequences were sequenced per donor, roughly 20% of them non-productive. Results the study describes overall, beyond this receptor: In a later analysis, HLA-associated TCR beta chains showed more clonal expansion and lower generation probabilities than non-associated chains that were equally common. In a later analysis, more than 15,000 TCR beta sequences were associated with specific HLA alleles at a false discovery rate of 0.05. While some public TCRs were present in many individuals, most TCR sequences turned up only very rarely across donors. Because the 87-base-pair reads could not distinguish some IMGT-functional V segments, including TRBV6-2 and TRBV6-3, those segments were excluded. A further reported finding was that TCR beta sequences accurately predicted the HLA-A and HLA-B alleles for most subjects in the first cohort. A few of the identified cytomegalovirus-associated TCR beta chains were confirmed in vitro to be specific for cytomegalovirus antigens. Because counts were too low, more than 15 rarely observed V segments, including chromosome 9 orphons, were excluded from the earlier analysis of 500 to 700 of the donors. A later analysis reported that several top co-occurrence clusters appeared linked to parvovirus B19, influenza, CMV and Epstein-Barr virus. A later analysis found that most CMV-associated TCR beta chains appeared HLA-restricted, with HLA associations seemingly driven largely by CMV exposure. In the study, about 150 TCR beta chains were listed as associated with cytomegalovirus. A cluster of highly shared sequence variants was judged likely to represent a technical artifact of the sequencing pipeline. In a later analysis, TCR association rates were found to vary across HLA loci, with the most associated TCRs seen for DRB1 alleles and the fewest for HLA-C alleles. Compared with the approximately 700-donor mean, donors in an Asian-associated ancestry cluster had fewer N-insertions in productive TCRs, according to a later genetic analysis. Sequencing depth was assumed to be roughly uniform across donors in the presence/absence analyses, though that assumption may not hold. According to the authors, the approach could potentially be generalized to other disease states and immunological phenotypes. Immune exposure information for the cohort was limited to CMV serostatus. An association between a missense DCLRE1C variant and V-gene and J-gene trimming of TCR beta chains was found in a later genetic analysis and replicated in an independent cohort. The classifier was reported to diagnose cytomegalovirus status with high specificity and sensitivity in both the original and validation cohorts. Only TCR beta chains were sequenced in this cohort, and the absence of alpha or paired-chain data limited detectable features. Because some donors lacked HLA typing at each locus, the association tests relied only on the typed subset. Broadly in line with IMGT annotations, most TCR beta V segments showed up in productive rearrangements about 87% or about 30% of the time in an earlier analysis of 587 of the donors. When HLA alleles, especially DR and DQ, strongly co-occurred, TCR associations were difficult to assign to individual alleles. Linkage disequilibrium might explain the correlated functional status among segregating V segments, but an unknown experimental factor could not be ruled out.

This receptor was obtained from a man aged 35-49 years in good health and CMV-seropositive. The chain is encoded by TRBV7-2 joined to TRBJ2-4; 12 of the junction bases match TRBD1. The sequencing input was PBMCs. The CDR3 corresponds to CASSYYPGQGASNIQYF. At the DNA level, the sequence is TGTGCCAGCAGCTACTACCCGGGACAGGGGGCATCAAACATTCAGTACTTC.